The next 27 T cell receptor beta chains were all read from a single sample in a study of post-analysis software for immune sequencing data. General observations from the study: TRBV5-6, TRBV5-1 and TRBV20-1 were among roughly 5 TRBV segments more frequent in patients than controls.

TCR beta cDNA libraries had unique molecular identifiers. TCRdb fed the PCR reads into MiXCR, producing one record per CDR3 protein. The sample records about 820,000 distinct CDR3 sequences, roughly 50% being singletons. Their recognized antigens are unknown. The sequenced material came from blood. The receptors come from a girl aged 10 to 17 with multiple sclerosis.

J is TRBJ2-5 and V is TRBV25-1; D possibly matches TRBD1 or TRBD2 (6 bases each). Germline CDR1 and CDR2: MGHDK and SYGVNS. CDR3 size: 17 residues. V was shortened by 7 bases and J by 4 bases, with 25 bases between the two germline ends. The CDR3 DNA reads TGTGCCAGCACCGATTCCGGGGGCAGCCTGTCTCGAGAGACCCAGTACTTC. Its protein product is CASTDSGGSLSRETQYF.

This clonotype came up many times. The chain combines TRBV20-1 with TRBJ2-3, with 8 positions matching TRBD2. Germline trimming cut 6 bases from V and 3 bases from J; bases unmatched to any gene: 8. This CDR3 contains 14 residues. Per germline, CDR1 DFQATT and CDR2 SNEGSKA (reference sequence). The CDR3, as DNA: TGCAGTGCCCACACGGGGGGGGTGACAGATACGCAGTATTTT. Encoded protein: CSAHTGGVTDTQYF.

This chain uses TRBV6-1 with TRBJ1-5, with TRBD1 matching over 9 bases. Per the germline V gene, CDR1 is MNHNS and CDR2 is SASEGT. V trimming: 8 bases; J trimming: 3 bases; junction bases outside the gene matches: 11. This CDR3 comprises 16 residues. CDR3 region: CASLQTGGLANQPQHF. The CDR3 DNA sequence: TGTGCCAGCCTTCAAACAGGGGGCTTAGCCAATCAGCCCCAGCATTTT.

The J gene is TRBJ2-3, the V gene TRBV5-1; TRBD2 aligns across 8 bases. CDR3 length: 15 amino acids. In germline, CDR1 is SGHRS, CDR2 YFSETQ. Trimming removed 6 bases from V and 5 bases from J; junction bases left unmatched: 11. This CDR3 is CASTGLSGRGDTQYF. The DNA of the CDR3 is TGCGCCAGCACCGGACTAAGCGGGAGAGGAGATACGCAGTATTTT.

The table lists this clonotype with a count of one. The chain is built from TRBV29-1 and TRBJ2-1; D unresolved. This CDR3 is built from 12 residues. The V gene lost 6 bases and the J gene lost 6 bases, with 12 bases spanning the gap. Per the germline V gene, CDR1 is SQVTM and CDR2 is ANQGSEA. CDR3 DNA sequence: TGCAGCGTGGACCGAAGTGGCAATGAGCAGTTCTTC. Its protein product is CSVDRSGNEQFF.

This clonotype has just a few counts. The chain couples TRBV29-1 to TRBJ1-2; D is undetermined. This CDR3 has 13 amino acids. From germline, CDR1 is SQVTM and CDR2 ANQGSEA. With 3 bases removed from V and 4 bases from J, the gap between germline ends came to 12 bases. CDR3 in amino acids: CSVDLVSFYGYTF. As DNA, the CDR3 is TGCAGCGTTGACCTCGTTTCCTTCTATGGCTACACCTTC.

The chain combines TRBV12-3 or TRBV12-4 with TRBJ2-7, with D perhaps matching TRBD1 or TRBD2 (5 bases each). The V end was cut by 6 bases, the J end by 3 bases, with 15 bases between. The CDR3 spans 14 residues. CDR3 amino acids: CASSLAGTYYEQYF. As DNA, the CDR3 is TGTGCCAGCAGCCTAGCCGGGACCTACTACGAGCAGTACTTC.

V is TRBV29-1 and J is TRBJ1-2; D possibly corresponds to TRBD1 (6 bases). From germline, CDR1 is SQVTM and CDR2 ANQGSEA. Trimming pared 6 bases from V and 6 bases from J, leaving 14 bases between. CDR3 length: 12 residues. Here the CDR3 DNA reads TGCAGCGTCGTGGGGGACACCCATGGCTACACCTTC. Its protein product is CSVVGDTHGYTF.

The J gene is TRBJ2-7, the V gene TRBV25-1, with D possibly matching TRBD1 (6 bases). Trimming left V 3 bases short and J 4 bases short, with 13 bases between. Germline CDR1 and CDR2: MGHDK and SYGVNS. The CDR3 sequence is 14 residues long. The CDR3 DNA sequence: TGTGCCAGCAGTGATCCCAGGGGTGAATACGAGCAGTACTTC. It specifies CASSDPRGEYEQYF.

CDR3 amino acids: CAKAGQHFNQPQHF. For the CDR3, the DNA is TGTGCCAAAGCGGGACAACATTTCAATCAGCCCCAGCATTTT. The genes are TRBV3-1 and TRBJ1-5; TRBD1 might be the D (6 bases). The CDR3 covers 14 residues. The V and J ends lost 10 bases and 3 bases respectively, with 16 bases between them. Per germline, CDR1 LGHDT and CDR2 YNNKEL (reference sequence).

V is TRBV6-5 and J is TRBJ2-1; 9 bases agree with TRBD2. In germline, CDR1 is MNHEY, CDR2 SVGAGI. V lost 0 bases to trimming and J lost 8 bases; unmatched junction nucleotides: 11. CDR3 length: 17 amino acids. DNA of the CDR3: TGTGCCAGCAGTTACTCGGTTGCGGCTAGCGGGATACATGAGCAGTTCTTC. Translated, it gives CASSYSVAASGIHEQFF.

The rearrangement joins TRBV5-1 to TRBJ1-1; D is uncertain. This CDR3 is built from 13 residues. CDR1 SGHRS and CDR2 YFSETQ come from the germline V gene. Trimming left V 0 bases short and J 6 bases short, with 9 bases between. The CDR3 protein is CASSLEPSPEAFF. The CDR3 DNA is TGCGCCAGCAGCTTGGAGCCGAGCCCTGAAGCTTTCTTT.

The CDR3 DNA sequence: TGTGCCAGCAGCCAAGAAGGGGGCTTCCCTGGGGCCAACGTCCTGACTTTC. This translates into CASSQEGGFPGANVLTF. The V and J genes are TRBV3-1 and TRBJ2-6; 7 bases are a match to TRBD1. This CDR3 is built from 17 residues. CDR1 and CDR2 (germline): LGHDT, YNNKEL (reference sequence). V shed 0 bases and J 2 bases; nucleotides not matched to a gene: 4.

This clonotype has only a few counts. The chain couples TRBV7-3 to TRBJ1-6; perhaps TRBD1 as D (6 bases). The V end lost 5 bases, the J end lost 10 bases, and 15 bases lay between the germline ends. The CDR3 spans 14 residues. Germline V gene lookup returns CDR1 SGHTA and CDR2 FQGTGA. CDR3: CASSTGQSNSPLHF. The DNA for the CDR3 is TGTGCCAGCAGCACCGGACAGAGCAACTCACCCCTCCACTTT. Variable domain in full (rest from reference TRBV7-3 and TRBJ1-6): GAGVSQTPSNKVTEKGKYVELRCDPISGHTALYWYRQSLGQGPEFLIYFQGTGAADDSGLPNDRFFAVRPEGSVSTLKIQRTERGDSAVYLCASSTGQSNSPLHFGNGTRLTVT.

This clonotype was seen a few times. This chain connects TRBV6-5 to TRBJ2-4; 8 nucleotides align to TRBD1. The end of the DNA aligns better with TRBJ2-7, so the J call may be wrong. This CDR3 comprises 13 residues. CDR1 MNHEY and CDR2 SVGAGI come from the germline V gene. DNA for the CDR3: TGTGCCAGCAGCCGCGGACAGGGAGGCGAGCAGTACTTC. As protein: CASSRGQGGEQYF.

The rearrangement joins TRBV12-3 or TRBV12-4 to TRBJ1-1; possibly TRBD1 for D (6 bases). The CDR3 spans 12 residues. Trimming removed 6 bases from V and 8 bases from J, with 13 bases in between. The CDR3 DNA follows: TGTGCCAGCAGCTCCAGGGGTCTCGAAGCTTTCTTT. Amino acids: CASSSRGLEAFF.

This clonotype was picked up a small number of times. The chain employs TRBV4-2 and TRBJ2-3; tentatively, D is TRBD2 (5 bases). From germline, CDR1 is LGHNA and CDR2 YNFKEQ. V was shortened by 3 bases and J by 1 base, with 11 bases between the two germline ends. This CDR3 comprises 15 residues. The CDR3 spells CASSQGDYGTDTQYF. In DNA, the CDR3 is TGTGCCAGCAGCCAGGGCGACTATGGCACAGATACGCAGTATTTT.

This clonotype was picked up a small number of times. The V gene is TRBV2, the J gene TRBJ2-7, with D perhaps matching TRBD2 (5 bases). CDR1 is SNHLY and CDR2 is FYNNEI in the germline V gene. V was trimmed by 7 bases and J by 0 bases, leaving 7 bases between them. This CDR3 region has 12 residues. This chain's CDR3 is CASIAGSYEQYF. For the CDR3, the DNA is TGTGCCAGCATTGCGGGCTCCTACGAGCAGTACTTC.

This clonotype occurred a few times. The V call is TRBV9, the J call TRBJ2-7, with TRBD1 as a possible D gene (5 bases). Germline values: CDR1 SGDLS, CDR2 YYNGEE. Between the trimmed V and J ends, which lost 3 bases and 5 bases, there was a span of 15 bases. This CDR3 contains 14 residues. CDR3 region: CASSAQVGLDEQYF. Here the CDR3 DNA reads TGTGCCAGCAGCGCCCAGGTGGGGCTGGACGAGCAGTACTTC.

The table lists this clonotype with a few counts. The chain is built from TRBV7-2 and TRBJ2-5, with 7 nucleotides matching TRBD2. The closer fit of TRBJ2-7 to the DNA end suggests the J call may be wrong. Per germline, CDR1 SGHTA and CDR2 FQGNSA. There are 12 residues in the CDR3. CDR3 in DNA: TGTGCCAGCAGCTCCACTAGCGCCGAGCAGTACTTC. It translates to CASSSTSAEQYF.

CDR3 region: CASSSPRQRYNEQFF. In DNA form, the CDR3 reads TGTGCCAGCAGTTCGCCGAGACAGCGATACAATGAGCAGTTCTTC. The chain couples TRBV6-5 to TRBJ2-1; possibly TRBD1 for D (5 bases). Deletions cut 4 bases from V and 4 bases from J, with 14 bases between. CDR3 size: 15 residues. Germline V lookup: CDR1 MNHEY, CDR2 SVGAGI.

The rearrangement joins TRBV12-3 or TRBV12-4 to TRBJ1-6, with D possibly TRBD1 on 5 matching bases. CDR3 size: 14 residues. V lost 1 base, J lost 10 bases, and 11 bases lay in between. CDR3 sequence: CASSLGVGESPLHF. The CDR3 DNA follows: TGTGCCAGCAGTTTAGGTGTAGGGGAGTCACCCCTCCACTTT.

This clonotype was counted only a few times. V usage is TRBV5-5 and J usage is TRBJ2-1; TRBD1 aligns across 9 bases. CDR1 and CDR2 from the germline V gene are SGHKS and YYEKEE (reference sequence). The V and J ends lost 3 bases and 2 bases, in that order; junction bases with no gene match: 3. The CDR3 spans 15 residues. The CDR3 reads CASSSQGATYNEQFF. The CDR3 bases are TGTGCCAGCAGCTCACAGGGGGCTACCTACAATGAGCAGTTCTTC. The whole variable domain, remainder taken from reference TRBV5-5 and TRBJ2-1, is DAGVTQSPTHLIKTRGQQVTLRCSPISGHKSVSWYQQVLGQGPQFIFQYYEKEERGRGNFPDRFSARQFPNYSSELNVNALLLGDSALYLCASSSQGATYNEQFFGPGTRLTVL.

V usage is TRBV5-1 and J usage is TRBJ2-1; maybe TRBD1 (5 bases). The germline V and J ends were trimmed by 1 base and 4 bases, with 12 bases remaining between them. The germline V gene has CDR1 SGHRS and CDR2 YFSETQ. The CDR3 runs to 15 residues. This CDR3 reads CASSLTGHTYNEQFF. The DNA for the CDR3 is TGCGCCAGCAGCTTGACTGGACACACATACAATGAGCAGTTCTTC.

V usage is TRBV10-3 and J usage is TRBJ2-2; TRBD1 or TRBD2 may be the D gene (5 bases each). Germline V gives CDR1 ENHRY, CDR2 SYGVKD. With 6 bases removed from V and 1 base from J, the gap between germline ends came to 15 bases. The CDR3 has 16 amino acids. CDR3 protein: CAIREERGVNTGELFF. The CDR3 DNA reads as TGTGCCATCAGGGAGGAGAGGGGAGTGAACACCGGGGAGCTGTTTTTT.

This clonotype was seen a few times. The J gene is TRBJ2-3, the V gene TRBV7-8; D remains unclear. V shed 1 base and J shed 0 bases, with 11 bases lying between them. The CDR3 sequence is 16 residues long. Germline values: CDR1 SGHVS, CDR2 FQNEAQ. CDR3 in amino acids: CASSLGLHASTDTQYF. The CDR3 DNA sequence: TGTGCCAGCAGCTTAGGACTCCACGCTAGCACAGATACGCAGTATTTT.

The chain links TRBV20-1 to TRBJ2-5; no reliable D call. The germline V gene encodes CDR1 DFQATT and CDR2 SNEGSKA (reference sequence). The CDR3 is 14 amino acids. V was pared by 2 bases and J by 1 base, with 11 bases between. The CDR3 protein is CSARRLTLQETQYF. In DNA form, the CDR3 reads TGCAGTGCTAGAAGGCTTACCCTCCAAGAGACCCAGTACTTC.